One and the same sample provided the 8 T cell receptor beta chains below, sequenced in a study of CD8 T cells in Susac syndrome (dated by TCRdb to the late 2010s). The library was obtained by the immunoSEQ multiplex PCR assay. RNA was extracted using the RNeasy kit, and about 0.45 to 1 ug of the RNA was reverse transcribed with random hexamers. The raw public reads went through TCRdb reprocessing: fastp at Q25, MiXCR clone calling, in-frame beta chains kept. Rows with a matching CDR3 protein are joined into one entry that keeps the most common DNA and genes. The sample table holds 250,000 to 300,000 distinct CDR3 sequences, of which approximately 85% were seen once. The top ten clonotypes cover approximately 0.2% of the sample. Specimen: CD8+ T cells from PBMCs. These TCRs come from a human donor with multiple sclerosis.

The chain joins TRBV11-1 to TRBJ1-2, with unresolved D. Germline CDR1 and CDR2: SGHAT and FQDESV (reference sequence). Trimming pared 2 bases from V and 6 bases from J, leaving 10 bases between. This CDR3 region has 13 residues. CDR3 bases: TGTGCCAGCAGCTTAAACTGGGGTAATGGCTACACCTTC. Protein sequence: CASSLNWGNGYTF.

The chain couples TRBV27 to TRBJ2-7, with TRBD1 identical over 7 bases. Germline loops: CDR1 MNHEY, CDR2 SMNVEV (reference sequence). Trimming cost V 0 bases and J 7 bases; bases outside gene matches: 3. This CDR3 comprises 13 residues. The CDR3 protein is CASSLSTGLEQYF. CDR3 in DNA: TGTGCCAGCAGTTTATCGACAGGGTTGGAGCAGTACTTC.

The chain is built from TRBV2 and TRBJ1-1; D gene unclear. Germline V lookup: CDR1 SNHLY, CDR2 FYNNEI. The CDR3 runs to 14 residues. V lost 1 base, J lost 6 bases, and 12 bases lay in between. In DNA, the CDR3 is TGTGCCAGCAGTGAAGAACCAGAACGGGCTGAAGCTTTCTTT. Translation: CASSEEPERAEAFF.

The chain is built from TRBV20-1 and TRBJ2-1; 7 bases are a match to TRBD2. V lost 2 bases, J lost 3 bases, and 10 bases stayed unmatched. The CDR3 sequence is 16 residues long. Germline CDR1 reads DFQATT; CDR2 reads SNEGSKA (reference sequence). DNA of the CDR3: TGCAGTGCTAGACCTTATACCAGCGGGATCTACAATGAGCAGTTCTTC. Encoded protein: CSARPYTSGIYNEQFF.

The sample holds one count of this clonotype. The chain combines TRBV28 with TRBJ2-2; D gene unclear. V lost 6 bases to trimming and J lost 1 base, with 15 bases between them. Germline lookup yields CDR1 MDHEN and CDR2 SYDVKM. The CDR3 runs to 16 residues. The CDR3 loop reads CASRLLLYGNTGELFF. In nucleotides, the CDR3 is TGTGCCAGCAGATTGCTACTCTATGGGAACACCGGGGAGCTGTTTTTT.

V usage is TRBV24-1 and J usage is TRBJ2-3, with a possible D match to TRBD2 (5 bases). The CDR3 spans 14 residues. Trimming left V 2 bases short and J 8 bases short, with 13 bases between. Germline lookup yields CDR1 KGHDR and CDR2 SFDVKD. The CDR3 loop reads CATSDSLADATQYF. CDR3 nucleotide sequence: TGTGCCACCAGTGATTCCCTAGCCGACGCTACGCAGTATTTT.

The rearrangement joins TRBV7-9 to TRBJ2-4, with 7 positions matching TRBD2. The length of the CDR3 is 15 residues. CDR1 is SEHNR, CDR2 FQNEAQ, per germline (reference sequence). Trimming took 1 base from V and 6 from J; bases not matched to a gene: 6. CDR3 sequence reads: CASSLVLAVGNIQYF. DNA of the CDR3: TGTGCCAGCAGCTTAGTCCTAGCGGTCGGAAACATTCAGTACTTC.

V usage is TRBV5-6 and J usage is TRBJ2-1; tentatively, D is TRBD2 (6 bases). CDR1 and CDR2 (germline): SGHDT, YYEEEE. Trimming stripped 1 base from V and 6 bases from J, with 17 bases between. The CDR3 consists of 16 residues. CDR3 amino acids: CASSLPSGLIGNEQFF. DNA for the CDR3: TGTGCCAGCAGCTTGCCCTCGGGACTGATAGGCAATGAGCAGTTCTTC.